This T cell receptor (beta chain) was captured by sequencing in a study of CD8+ T cells in alopecia areata. The sample's treatment: oral pan-JAK inhibitor, 5-10 mg twice daily. Lesional scalp tissue (obtained by punch biopsy) and peripheral blood were collected from alopecia areata patients. Regarding this clone: The antigen remains unidentified.

Study-level points and caveats: The study found tofacitinib significantly decreased scalp clonality and expanded CD8+ clones among the top 100.

Sequencing templates came from extracted RNA that was reverse transcribed into cDNA. Clones were sequenced by immunoSEQ multiplex PCR, and TCRdb holds only the in-frame ones, with some missing. The data hold over 70,000 clones, with around two thirds observed a single time. CDR3 size: 14 residues. Looked up from germline, CDR1 is SGHDT and CDR2 is YYEEEE. Trimming pared 0 bases from V and 7 bases from J, leaving 8 bases between. The sequence was collected from a human donor with alopecia areata. This specimen consisted of CD8+ T cells sorted from blood, obtained at week 24, from a patient treated with tofacitinib. The chain is built from TRBV5-6 and TRBJ1-6; unclear D gene. The CDR3 nucleotides read TGTGCCAGCAGCTTGGACATATGGAATTCACCCCTCCACTTT. It specifies CASSLDIWNSPLHF.